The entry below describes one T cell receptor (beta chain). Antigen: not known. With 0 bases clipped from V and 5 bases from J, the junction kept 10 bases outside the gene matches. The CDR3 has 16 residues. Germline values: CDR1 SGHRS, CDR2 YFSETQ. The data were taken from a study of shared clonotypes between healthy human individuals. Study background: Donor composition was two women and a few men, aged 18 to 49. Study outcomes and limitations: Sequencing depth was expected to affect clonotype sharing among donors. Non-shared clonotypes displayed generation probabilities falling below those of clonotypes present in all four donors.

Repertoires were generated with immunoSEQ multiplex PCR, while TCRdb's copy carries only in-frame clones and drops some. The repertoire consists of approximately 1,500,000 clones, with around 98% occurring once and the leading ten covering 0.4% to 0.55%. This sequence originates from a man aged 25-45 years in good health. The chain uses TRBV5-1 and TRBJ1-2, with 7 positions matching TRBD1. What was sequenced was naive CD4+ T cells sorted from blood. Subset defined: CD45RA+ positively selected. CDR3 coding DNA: TGCGCCAGCAGCTTGGATGACAGGGAGTGGGATTATGGCTACACCTTC. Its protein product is CASSLDDREWDYGYTF.